This T cell receptor (beta chain) was found in a study of cytotoxic CD8 clonotypes in ibrutinib-treated CLL. Study-level results: The study found public clonotypes uncommon, contracting or stable on treatment.

In its sample, this clone was seen once. Its antigen is not identified. The planned depth of sequencing spanned 1 in 200,000 to 1 in 1 million T cells. Using immunoSEQ multiplex PCR, the repertoire was profiled, and TCRdb retains in-frame clones only, with some absent. The table has 130,000 to 150,000 clones, roughly 90% seen once. The material sequenced was PBMCs, taken after 12 months of ibrutinib treatment. The clonotype comes from a human donor with chronic lymphocytic leukemia.

The CDR3 is CASSEVREELFF. The CDR3 DNA reads as TGTGCCAGCAGTGAAGTTCGGGAGGAGCTGTTTTTT. The chain links TRBV6-1 to TRBJ2-2; D might be TRBD2 (5 bases). The CDR3 sequence is 12 residues long. Germline-derived CDR1 and CDR2 are MNHNS and SASEGT. The germline V and J ends were trimmed by 1 base and 10 bases, with 7 bases remaining between them.